The next 32 T cell receptor beta chains were all read from a single sample in a study of human T cells and chemical hapten exposure. Time point noted: patch test 3, about 24 weeks after DPC sensitization. Treatment of the sample: therapeutic diphenylcyclopropenone sensitization with weekly scalp DPC. TCRdb re-called the RACE reads with MiXCR, one entry per CDR3 protein. The data show 80,000 to 100,000 distinct CDR3 sequences, around 9.9% seen once. The sample in question was whole blood, obtained in connection with sensitization to the hapten diphenylcyclopropenone (DPC). The source is a woman aged 25-40 years with alopecia areata. Some clones in this sample may be carry-over from other donors' samples.

The genes are TRBV20-1 and TRBJ2-3; D possibly corresponds to TRBD2 (6 bases). The CDR3 runs to 16 residues. Germline V CDR1 and CDR2: DFQATT, SNEGSKA (reference sequence). The V and J ends lost 1 base and 5 bases respectively, with 19 bases between them. DNA for the CDR3: TGCAGTGCTAGAGCAACTGGACGGGAGCGTGAAGATACGCAGTATTTT. Its translation: CSARATGREREDTQYF.

This clonotype has ten or more counts. The chain couples TRBV6-2 or TRBV6-3 to TRBJ2-3; 8 bases are shared with TRBD2. This CDR3 has 14 residues. Germline lookup yields CDR1 MNHEY and CDR2 SVGEGT. Trimming cost V 6 bases and J 5 bases; bases outside gene matches: 7. The CDR3 loop reads CASRQGLAIDTQYF. The DNA for the CDR3 is TGTGCCAGCAGACAAGGACTAGCCATAGATACGCAGTATTTT.

Ten or more counts support this clonotype. This chain links TRBV7-2 with TRBJ2-3; 7 bases agree with TRBD2. Unmatched junction bases numbered 9, after V lost 4 bases and J lost 2 bases. Germline values: CDR1 SGHTA, CDR2 FQGNSA. There are 16 residues in the CDR3. CDR3 protein: CASSYRPGLTTDTQYF. CDR3 bases: TGTGCCAGCAGCTACCGTCCGGGACTAACCACAGATACGCAGTATTTT.

This clonotype was recorded a few times. The V call is TRBV28, the J call TRBJ1-3, with no clear D. Per the germline V gene, CDR1 is MDHEN and CDR2 is SYDVKM. The V and J ends lost 2 bases and 2 bases respectively, with 10 bases between them. This CDR3 spans 15 amino acids. CDR3 in DNA: TGTGCCAGCAGTTTAGAGGGAACCGCTGGAAACACCATATATTTT. The encoded protein is CASSLEGTAGNTIYF.

The J gene is TRBJ2-5, the V gene TRBV11-2; 9 bases fit TRBD2. Germline V gives CDR1 SGHAT, CDR2 FQNNGV. The V and J ends lost 3 bases and 4 bases, in that order; junction bases with no gene match: 12. CDR3 length: 17 amino acids. The CDR3 loop reads CASSLGTLAGSGETQYF. CDR3 in DNA: TGTGCCAGCAGCTTGGGGACGCTAGCGGGAAGTGGAGAGACCCAGTACTTC. The full variable domain, its missing parts supplied by reference TRBV11-2 and TRBJ2-5, is EAGVAQSPRYKIIEKRQSVAFWCNPISGHATLYWYQQILGQGPKLLIQFQNNGVVDDSQLPKDRFSAERLKGVDSTLKIQPAKLEDSAVYLCASSLGTLAGSGETQYFGPGTRLLVL.

The chain is built from TRBV5-1 and TRBJ1-3; 7 bases match TRBD1. Trimming at V came to 4 bases and at J to 3 bases, leaving 4 bases not matched to a gene. Germline V lookup: CDR1 SGHRS, CDR2 YFSETQ. The CDR3 runs 14 residues. CDR3 DNA: TGCGCCAGCAGCGTCGGGACAGTTGGAAACACCATATATTTT. Translated: CASSVGTVGNTIYF. The full variable domain, completed using reference TRBV5-1 and TRBJ1-3, is KAGVTQTPRYLIKTRGQQVTLSCSPISGHRSVSWYQQTPGQGLQFLFEYFSETQRNKGNFPGRFSGRQFSNSRSEMNVSTLELGDSALYLCASSVGTVGNTIYFGEGSWLTVV.

This clonotype was observed a handful of times. V usage is TRBV4-3 and J usage is TRBJ1-3, with 11 bases aligning to TRBD1. V was pared by 4 bases and J by 4 bases, with 3 bases of the junction left unmatched. This CDR3 is built from 15 residues. The germline gives CDR1 LGHNA, CDR2 YSLEER. CDR3 sequence: CASSPGTGGGNTIYF. The CDR3 nucleotides read TGCGCCAGCAGCCCAGGGACAGGGGGAGGAAACACCATATATTTT.

This clonotype was observed at least ten times. V usage is TRBV29-1 and J usage is TRBJ2-4, with 7 bases aligning to TRBD2. V lost 3 bases to trimming and J lost 11 bases; unmatched junction nucleotides: 13. The germline CDR1 and CDR2 sequences are SQVTM and ANQGSEA. This CDR3 comprises 14 residues. The CDR3, as DNA: TGCAGCGTTGATGATACTAGCGTGGGGTTGGTTCAGTACTTC. This gives the protein CSVDDTSVGLVQYF.

This clonotype was seen a few times. This chain joins TRBV5-5 and TRBJ1-4; no firm D call. V was pared by 1 base and J by 7 bases, with 8 bases between. This CDR3 spans 13 amino acids. CDR1 and CDR2 from the germline V gene are SGHKS and YYEKEE (reference sequence). CDR3 DNA sequence: TGTGCCAGCAGCTTGATTATGGGTGAAAAACTGTTTTTT. Translated: CASSLIMGEKLFF.

This clonotype was detected many times. V usage is TRBV6-5 and J usage is TRBJ2-7, with D perhaps TRBD2 (6 bases). Germline CDR1 reads MNHEY; CDR2 reads SVGAGI. This CDR3 region has 14 residues. V shed 2 bases and J shed 3 bases, with 11 bases lying between them. The CDR3 DNA follows: TGTGCCAGCAGTTACGGGCAGGGAGGCTACGAGCAGTACGTC. As protein: CASSYGQGGYEQYV.

This clonotype was counted only a few times. The V gene is TRBV6-1, the J gene TRBJ2-6, with D possibly called TRBD1 or TRBD2 (5 bases each). This CDR3 comprises 15 residues. Deletions cut 8 bases from V and 0 bases from J, with 11 bases between. In germline, CDR1 is MNHNS, CDR2 SASEGT. The CDR3 nucleotides are TGTGCCAGCCAATCAGGGACCTCTGGGGCCAACGTCCTGACTTTC. Translating gives CASQSGTSGANVLTF.

This clonotype has ten or more counts. The chain has TRBV7-2 and TRBJ1-1; D not certain. Germline V gene sequence: CDR1 SGHTA, CDR2 FQGNSA. V lost 2 bases to trimming and J lost 4 bases, with 11 bases between them. The CDR3 is made up of 14 amino acids. As DNA, the CDR3 is TGTGCCAGCAGCTTATTGGAGGTGTTCACTGAAGCTTTCTTT. It is translated as CASSLLEVFTEAFF.

This sequence joins TRBV13 and TRBJ2-3, with 10 positions matching TRBD2. With 2 bases clipped from V and 5 bases from J, the junction kept 4 bases outside the gene matches. The length of the CDR3 is 15 residues. Germline V gene sequence: CDR1 PRHDT, CDR2 FYEKMQ (reference sequence). The CDR3 DNA follows: TGTGCCAGCAGCTTAAAAGCGGGAGGGGGAGATACGCAGTATTTT. It yields the protein CASSLKAGGGDTQYF. Full variable domain (rest looked up from reference TRBV13 and TRBJ2-3): AAGVIQSPRHLIKEKRETATLKCYPIPRHDTVYWYQQGPGQDPQFLISFYEKMQSDKGSIPDRFSAQQFSDYHSELNMSSLELGDSALYFCASSLKAGGGDTQYFGPGTRLTVL.

This clonotype was picked up a small number of times. The gene calls are TRBV12-3 or TRBV12-4 and TRBJ2-3; D is unresolved. The V gene lost 2 bases and the J gene lost 1 base, with 7 bases spanning the gap. The CDR3 runs to 14 residues. The CDR3 sequence: CASSLFSGTDTQYF. The CDR3 nucleotides read TGTGCCAGCAGTTTATTTTCAGGCACAGATACGCAGTATTTT.

This clonotype has just a few counts. V gene TRBV10-3 combines with J gene TRBJ1-5; D unresolved. V was cut by 5 bases and J by 3 bases, with 14 bases left in between. The CDR3 consists of 15 residues. Germline CDR1 and CDR2: ENHRY and SYGVKD. CDR3 sequence reads: CAISKEAGNNQPQHF. In DNA, the CDR3 is TGTGCCATCAGTAAGGAGGCGGGGAACAATCAGCCCCAGCATTTT.

This clonotype was recorded at least ten times. The rearrangement links TRBV20-1 to TRBJ2-3; 8 bases fit TRBD1. Germline CDR1 and CDR2: DFQATT and SNEGSKA (reference sequence). This CDR3 is built from 12 residues. Losses at the gene ends were 3 bases for V and 8 bases for J; bases not matched to a gene: 4. In DNA, the CDR3 is TGCAGTGCTAGCGCGACAGGGGCTACGCAGTATTTT. Encoded protein: CSASATGATQYF.

This clonotype was seen at least ten times. The chain joins TRBV28 to TRBJ2-1; 9 nucleotides match TRBD1. Germline CDR1 is MDHEN and CDR2 is SYDVKM. CDR3 length equals 15 residues. The J segment lost 6 bases and the V segment lost 5 bases, leaving 8 bases of the junction unmatched. The CDR3 loop reads CASSAPGQGSNEQFF. The CDR3 DNA sequence: TGTGCCAGCAGTGCCCCGGGACAGGGTAGCAATGAGCAGTTCTTC.

The V gene is TRBV7-2, the J gene TRBJ2-2; weak D call: TRBD2 (7 bases). CDR3 length equals 17 residues. Germline assignment: CDR1 SGHTA and CDR2 FQGNSA. V dropped 2 bases and J dropped 2 bases, with 15 bases sitting between them. This chain's CDR3 is CASSLRGGATNTGELFF. CDR3 nucleotide sequence: TGTGCCAGCAGCTTAAGGGGGGGAGCGACTAACACCGGGGAGCTGTTTTTT.

Only a few counts were recorded for this clonotype. J is TRBJ1-1 and V is TRBV27, with a weak D call TRBD1 (5 bases). The V and J ends lost 6 bases and 0 bases respectively, with 14 bases between them. The CDR3 covers 15 residues. CDR1 is MNHEY and CDR2 is SMNVEV in the germline V gene (reference sequence). This CDR3 reads CASSPWGSMNTEAFF. CDR3 nucleotide sequence: TGTGCCAGCAGCCCCTGGGGGTCTATGAACACTGAAGCTTTCTTT.

This clonotype has a count of ten or more. The chain has TRBV11-2 and TRBJ1-2; possibly TRBD1 for D (6 bases). Germline CDR1 and CDR2: SGHAT and FQNNGV. Trimming removed 3 bases from V and 4 bases from J, with 9 bases in between. The CDR3 runs 13 residues. In DNA form, the CDR3 reads TGTGCCAGCAGCTTGACAGGAGCCTATGGCTACACCTTC. This gives the protein CASSLTGAYGYTF.

This clonotype was counted at least ten times. The V and J genes are TRBV12-3 or TRBV12-4 and TRBJ1-1; no clear D. CDR3 length equals 11 residues. Trimming removed 2 bases at V and 6 bases at J, with 4 bases between. DNA for the CDR3: TGTGCCAGCAGTTTATTATCTGAAGCTTTCTTT. Translated: CASSLLSEAFF.

This clonotype has at least ten counts. This rearrangement joins TRBV20-1 to TRBJ2-2, with D perhaps matching TRBD1 (6 bases). CDR3 length: 15 amino acids. Trimming left V 1 base short and J 1 base short, with 10 bases between. Germline CDR1 DFQATT, CDR2 SNEGSKA (reference sequence). The CDR3 coding sequence is TGCAGTGCTAGAGCCGGGACACAGAACACCGGGGAGCTGTTTTTT. It codes for CSARAGTQNTGELFF.

In this sample, this clonotype turned up many times. The chain recombines TRBV12-3 or TRBV12-4 with TRBJ1-5; 7 bases fit TRBD1. The CDR3 has 13 residues. With 5 bases clipped from V and 2 bases from J, the junction kept 0 bases outside the gene matches. CDR3 amino acids: CASSTGGNQPQHF. The CDR3 DNA is TGTGCCAGCAGTACAGGGGGCAATCAGCCCCAGCATTTT.

The CDR3 reads CASSQGHGQETQYF. The CDR3 DNA reads as TGCGCCAGCAGCCAAGGGCACGGGCAAGAGACCCAGTACTTC. The chain couples TRBV4-1 to TRBJ2-5; D remains ambiguous. Trimming removed 1 base from V and 2 bases from J, with 8 bases in between. Germline V CDR1 and CDR2: MGHRA, YSYEKL. There are 14 residues in the CDR3.

This clonotype occurred a few times. The chain uses TRBV9 and TRBJ2-5; perhaps TRBD2 as D (5 bases). Per germline, CDR1 SGDLS and CDR2 YYNGEE. Trimming pared 0 bases from V and 2 bases from J, leaving 14 bases between. CDR3 length: 16 residues. The CDR3 bases are TGTGCCAGCAGCGTAGGGGAGCGTAGCGATCAAGAGACCCAGTACTTC. This encodes CASSVGERSDQETQYF.

At least ten counts were recorded for this clonotype. This chain joins TRBV11-2 and TRBJ2-3, with D perhaps TRBD1 or TRBD2 (5 bases each). Per the germline V gene, CDR1 is SGHAT and CDR2 is FQNNGV. This CDR3 spans 15 amino acids. Trimming took off 5 bases at V and 4 bases at J, with 16 bases between the two ends. Here the CDR3 DNA reads TGTGCCAGCAGCCGTAACTGGGACCGGGCAGATACGCAGTATTTT. Translation: CASSRNWDRADTQYF.

This clonotype was found a few times. This sequence joins TRBV6-2 or TRBV6-3 and TRBJ2-3, with D possibly being TRBD1 (6 bases). The length of the CDR3 is 16 residues. Deletions cut 4 bases from V and 3 bases from J, with 17 bases between. In germline, CDR1 is MNHEY, CDR2 SVGEGT. Written as DNA, the CDR3 is TGTGCCAGCAGTTCTATACCAGGGGCCACTACAGATACGCAGTATTTT. Amino acid sequence: CASSSIPGATTDTQYF.

This clonotype was seen at least ten times. This chain links TRBV28 with TRBJ2-7, with D possibly TRBD2 on 6 matching bases. The CDR3 totals 12 residues. Trimming took 3 bases from V and 6 from J, leaving 9 bases between them. From germline, CDR1 is MDHEN and CDR2 SYDVKM. This CDR3 reads CASSLRGGEQYV. DNA for the CDR3: TGTGCCAGCAGTTTGCGGGGTGGCGAGCAGTACGTC.

This chain's CDR3 is CASSPTLSRLYF. Written as DNA, the CDR3 is TGTGCCAGCAGCCCGACTCTGAGTAGGCTATACTTC. J is TRBJ2-7 and V is TRBV7-2; D gene uncertain. The CDR3 is made up of 12 amino acids. Trimming stripped 5 bases from V and 13 bases from J, with 18 bases between. The germline V gene has CDR1 SGHTA and CDR2 FQGNSA.

This clonotype showed up just a few times. V is TRBV25-1 and J is TRBJ1-3; weak D call: TRBD1 (6 bases). V was cut by 4 bases and J by 7 bases, with 14 bases left in between. The CDR3 is 14 residues long. Germline CDR1 and CDR2: MGHDK and SYGVNS. CDR3 loop: CASSGSDRFNTIYF. As DNA, the CDR3 is TGTGCCAGCAGTGGATCTGACAGGTTTAACACCATATATTTT.

The rearrangement uses TRBV6-2 or TRBV6-3 and TRBJ2-7; D is possibly TRBD1 or TRBD2 (5 bases each). CDR3 length: 14 residues. Per the germline V gene, CDR1 is MNHEY and CDR2 is SVGEGT. CDR3: CACSSSGTPYEQYV. CDR3 bases: TGTGCCTGCAGTTCGTCCGGGACCCCCTACGAGCAGTACGTC.

The CDR3, as DNA: TGCGCCAGCAGCTTGAATGTTGGCGAGCAGTACTTC. Its translation is CASSLNVGEQYF. The V gene is TRBV5-1, the J gene TRBJ2-7; D ambiguous. CDR1 and CDR2 from the germline V gene are SGHRS and YFSETQ. Trimming took 1 base from V and 6 from J, leaving 8 bases between them. CDR3 length equals 12 residues. Full variable domain (remainder filled in from reference TRBV5-1 and TRBJ2-7): KAGVTQTPRYLIKTRGQQVTLSCSPISGHRSVSWYQQTPGQGLQFLFEYFSETQRNKGNFPGRFSGRQFSNSRSEMNVSTLELGDSALYLCASSLNVGEQYFGPGTRLTVT.